This T cell receptor (beta chain) was sequenced for a study of regulatory T cells in long-lasting Graves disease. This clonotype was found a few times. Possible read error: a much larger clone is one base away. Since no conserved phenylalanine or tryptophan closes the CDR3, a read error is the likely cause. In building TCR beta libraries, iRepertoire HTBI primers were used together with Arm-PCR of CDR3 regions. In the study's own analysis: Samples collectively showed 62 TRBV and fewer than 15 TRBJ segments. TCRdb itself ran the multiplex PCR reads through MiXCR, one entry per CDR3 protein. The V and J calls come from TCRdb's annotation, not from the publication. The table includes about 310,000 distinct CDR3 sequences, around a fifth detected once. The CDR3 loop spans 17 amino acids. V trimming: 3 bases; J trimming: 0 bases; junction bases outside the gene matches: 6. Germline V gene sequence: CDR1 MDHEN, CDR2 SYDVKM.

This sample's time point: persistent/refractory GD, antithyroid drugs over 5 years with positive TRAb. Generation of the TCR library employed RNA extracted from PBMCs. This receptor was taken from a female donor with Graves disease. This chain connects TRBV28 to TRBJ1-5; 9 nucleotides line up with TRBD1. Sequencing was performed on peripheral blood mononuclear cells (PBMCs), taken when the disease was refractory, from a patient treated with antithyroid drugs. Here the CDR3 DNA reads TGTGCCAGCAGTTTTCTGCGGACAGGGGATAGCAATCAGCCCCAGCATTGT. Its translation is CASSFLRTGDSNQPQHC.